The rows below give T cell receptor beta chains drawn from one sample of a study of PD-L1 blockade in urothelial cancer. Some clones are missing from TCRdb's copy, which holds only in-frame ones; the method was immunoSEQ multiplex PCR. This table has some 51,000 clones, 85% to 90% appearing once. This sample comprised PBMCs, obtained around atezolizumab (anti-PD-L1) treatment. The receptors stem from a man in his fifties or sixties with urothelial cancer. The CDR3 runs from the conserved cysteine through the conserved F or W. D genes are given only for firm matches. Expanded clones get a size class; other rows say once, few or many, or leave the size out.

cdr3_length: 14
v_call: TRBV7-3
j_call: TRBJ1-1
clone_size: few
d_call: .
cdr3_aa: CASSQDRFNTEAFF
cdr3_nt: TGTGCCAGCAGCCAAGACAGGTTTAACACTGAAGCTTTCTTT

cdr3_length: 17
v_call: TRBV5-6
j_call: TRBJ2-2
clone_size: few
d_call: .
cdr3_aa: CASSLDLPGLGTGELFF
cdr3_nt: TGTGCCAGCAGCTTGGACCTTCCGGGACTCGGAACCGGGGAGCTGTTTTTT

cdr3_length: 15
v_call: TRBV27
j_call: TRBJ2-1
clone_size: .
d_call: TRBD1
cdr3_aa: CATNTQGAAYNEQFF
cdr3_nt: TGTGCCACCAATACACAGGGGGCAGCCTACAATGAGCAGTTCTTC

cdr3_length: 16
v_call: TRBV4-1
j_call: TRBJ2-5
clone_size: .
d_call: TRBD2
cdr3_aa: CASSEPSGGARETQYF
cdr3_nt: TGCGCCAGCAGCGAACCTAGCGGGGGGGCCCGGGAGACCCAGTACTTC

cdr3_length: 13
v_call: TRBV5-1
j_call: TRBJ1-2
clone_size: .
d_call: TRBD1
cdr3_aa: CASSLGQGDGYTF
cdr3_nt: TGCGCCAGCAGCTTGGGACAGGGGGATGGCTACACCTTC

cdr3_length: 12
v_call: TRBV5-1
j_call: TRBJ1-5
clone_size: once
d_call: .
cdr3_aa: CASSNRDQPQHF
cdr3_nt: TGCGCCAGCAGCAACAGGGACCAGCCCCAGCATTTT

cdr3_length: 15
v_call: TRBV6-1
j_call: TRBJ1-3
clone_size: .
d_call: .
cdr3_aa: CASSDTSSSGNTIYF
cdr3_nt: TGTGCCAGCAGTGATACGTCGAGCTCTGGAAACACCATATATTTT

cdr3_length: 15
v_call: TRBV5-1
j_call: TRBJ2-5
clone_size: once
d_call: .
cdr3_aa: CASSLGLRAQETQYF
cdr3_nt: TGCGCCAGCAGCTTGGGCCTGAGGGCCCAAGAGACCCAGTACTTC

cdr3_length: 15
v_call: TRBV27
j_call: TRBJ1-2
clone_size: .
d_call: TRBD1
cdr3_aa: CASSPTKTGGYGYTF
cdr3_nt: TGTGCCAGCAGCCCAACAAAGACAGGGGGTTATGGCTACACCTTC

cdr3_length: 17
v_call: TRBV11-2
j_call: TRBJ1-2
clone_size: .
d_call: TRBD1
cdr3_aa: CASSPSAGTGGVYGYTF
cdr3_nt: TGTGCCAGCAGCCCGTCTGCCGGGACAGGGGGCGTTTATGGCTACACCTTC

cdr3_length: 15
v_call: TRBV6-6
j_call: TRBJ1-3
clone_size: .
d_call: .
cdr3_aa: CASFVGGNSGNTIYF
cdr3_nt: TGTGCCAGCTTCGTAGGGGGAAACTCTGGAAACACCATATATTTT

cdr3_length: 15
v_call: TRBV28
j_call: TRBJ1-4
clone_size: .
d_call: TRBD1
cdr3_aa: CASSSPGQGNEKLFF
cdr3_nt: TGTGCCAGCAGTTCCCCGGGACAGGGGAATGAAAAACTGTTTTTT

cdr3_length: 13
v_call: TRBV7-2
j_call: TRBJ2-7
clone_size: .
d_call: .
cdr3_aa: CASSFLRGDEQYF
cdr3_nt: TGTGCCAGCAGCTTCCTACGAGGCGACGAGCAGTACTTC

cdr3_length: 16
v_call: TRBV9
j_call: TRBJ2-2
clone_size: .
d_call: TRBD2
cdr3_aa: CASSVGAGGPGGELFF
cdr3_nt: TGTGCCAGCAGCGTAGGAGCGGGAGGGCCAGGCGGGGAGCTGTTTTTT